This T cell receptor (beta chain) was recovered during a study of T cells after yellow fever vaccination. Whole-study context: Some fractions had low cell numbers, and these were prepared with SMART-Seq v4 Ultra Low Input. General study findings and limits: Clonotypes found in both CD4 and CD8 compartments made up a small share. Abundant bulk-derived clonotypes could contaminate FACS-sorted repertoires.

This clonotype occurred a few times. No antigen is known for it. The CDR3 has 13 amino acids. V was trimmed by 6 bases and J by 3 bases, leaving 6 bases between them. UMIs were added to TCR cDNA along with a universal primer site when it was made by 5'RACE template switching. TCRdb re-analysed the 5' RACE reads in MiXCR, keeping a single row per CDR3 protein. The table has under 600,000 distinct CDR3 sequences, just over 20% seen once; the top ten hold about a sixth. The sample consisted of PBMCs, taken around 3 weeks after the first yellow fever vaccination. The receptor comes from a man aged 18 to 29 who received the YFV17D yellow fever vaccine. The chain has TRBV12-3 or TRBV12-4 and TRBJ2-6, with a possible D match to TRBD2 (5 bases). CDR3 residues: CASRAGGANVLTF. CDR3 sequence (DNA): TGTGCCAGCAGGGCGGGTGGGGCCAACGTCCTGACTTTC.